This T cell receptor beta chain was captured in a study of blood T cell repertoires in COVID-19. Study information: Samples came from the United States, Italy and Spain, spanning acute and convalescent COVID-19. The cDNA or gDNA used as material had been derived from T cells, B-cell-depleted T cells, or PBMCs.

Looked up from germline, CDR1 is SGHRS and CDR2 is YFSETQ. The CDR3 contains 15 residues. V gave up 2 bases and J gave up 1 base, with 12 bases separating them. Patients in Seattle were enrolled during active infection, then followed longitudinally. Clones were read by immunoSEQ multiplex PCR, and TCRdb kept only the in-frame ones, dropping some. Seen here are roughly 500,000 clones, about 88% observed once, and the top ten hold over 0.7%. This sequence joins TRBV5-1 and TRBJ1-1; D might be TRBD1 (5 bases). The sequence derives from a man younger than 35 with COVID-19, enrolled during active disease. Source material: peripheral blood. In DNA, the CDR3 is TGCGCCAGCAGCTTCGGAGGGGTGAGGAACACTGAAGCTTTCTTT. It translates to CASSFGGVRNTEAFF.